Following are 17 T cell receptor beta chains from one sample sequenced in a study of cytomegalovirus exposure and HLA in healthy donors. PCR used 60 Vbeta primers and 13 Jbeta primers. Here immunoSEQ multiplex PCR was the method, and the copy in TCRdb shows in-frame clones only, minus some. The sample yields tens of thousands of clones, over 60% seen once. The sequenced material came from PBMCs. The receptors here all came from a man aged 35-49 years in good health and CMV-seronegative.

The chain uses TRBV9 and TRBJ1-4; 7 nucleotides align to TRBD1. Germline V gene data show CDR1 as SGDLS and CDR2 as YYNGEE. Losses at the gene ends were 3 bases for V and 4 bases for J; bases not matched to a gene: 0. The CDR3 totals 13 residues. CDR3 nucleotide sequence: TGTGCCAGCAGCGGACAGGGTAATGAAAAACTGTTTTTT. Its translation is CASSGQGNEKLFF.

This rearrangement joins TRBV7-9 to TRBJ2-1; 8 bases are shared with TRBD1. Per germline, CDR1 SEHNR and CDR2 FQNEAQ (reference sequence). CDR3 length: 15 residues. The V segment lost 6 bases and the J segment 4 bases; nucleotides outside the gene matches: 8. The CDR3 spells CASSSDRGLYNEQFF. For the CDR3, the DNA is TGTGCCAGCAGTTCAGACAGGGGCCTATACAATGAGCAGTTCTTC.

A few counts support this clone. The V and J genes are TRBV19 and TRBJ1-4, with unresolved D. Germline CDR1 LNHDA, CDR2 SQIVND (reference sequence). The V end lost 5 bases, the J end lost 7 bases, and 11 bases lay between the germline ends. This CDR3 is 13 amino acids long. DNA for the CDR3: TGTGCCAGTAGTGTGGCCTCTGGTGAAAAACTGTTTTTT. Translation: CASSVASGEKLFF.

The rearrangement uses TRBV30 and TRBJ2-7; TRBD1 is a possible D gene (5 bases). The CDR3 totals 13 residues. Germline V gene sequence: CDR1 GTSNPN, CDR2 SVGIG (reference sequence). Trimming took 7 bases from V and 0 from J, leaving 13 bases between them. As DNA, the CDR3 is TGTGCCTCACGACAGAGGAGCTCCTACGAGCAGTACTTC. Its protein is CASRQRSSYEQYF.

The table lists this clone with a count of one. The genes are TRBV5-6 and TRBJ1-1; 10 nucleotides align to TRBD1. This CDR3 region has 14 residues. V lost 5 bases, J lost 0 bases, and 1 base stayed unmatched. Germline assignment: CDR1 SGHDT and CDR2 YYEEEE. The CDR3 spells CASSGQGVNTEAFF. The CDR3 bases are TGTGCCAGCAGTGGACAGGGGGTGAACACTGAAGCTTTCTTT.

The gene calls are TRBV7-9 and TRBJ2-3; 12 bases fit TRBD2. With 7 bases clipped from V and 5 bases from J, the junction kept 10 bases outside the gene matches. The germline gives CDR1 SEHNR, CDR2 FQNEAQ (reference sequence). This CDR3 has 16 amino acids. The CDR3 is CASNAKTSGSGDTQYF. The CDR3 DNA reads as TGTGCCAGCAACGCCAAGACTAGCGGGAGTGGAGATACGCAGTATTTT. Using reference TRBV7-9 and TRBJ2-3 for the parts outside the CDR3, the full variable domain is DTGVSQNPRHKITKRGQNVTFRCDPISEHNRLYWYRQTLGQGPEFLTYFQNEAQLEKSRLLSDRFSAERPKGSFSTLEIQRTEQGDSAMYLCASNAKTSGSGDTQYFGPGTRLTVL.

The chain couples TRBV7-8 to TRBJ2-1; 14 bases map to TRBD2. The ends lost 5 bases at V and 0 bases at J; junction bases unmatched: 6. CDR1 is SGHVS, CDR2 FQNEAQ, per germline. The CDR3 contains 18 residues. The CDR3 loop reads CASSLEGTSGSSYNEQFF. The CDR3, as DNA: TGTGCCAGCAGCCTAGAAGGGACTAGCGGGAGCTCCTACAATGAGCAGTTCTTC.

The chain carries TRBV5-4 and TRBJ2-7, with 7 positions matching TRBD2. CDR1 is SGHNT, CDR2 YYREEE, per germline (reference sequence). The CDR3 covers 16 residues. V dropped 0 bases and J dropped 5; count of bases not matched to a gene: 11. CDR3 in DNA: TGTGCCAGCAGCTTGGCCAGGCTGGCGGGAGCCCACGAGCAGTACTTC. Translation: CASSLARLAGAHEQYF.

The rearrangement links TRBV10-2 to TRBJ2-3; 7 positions agree with TRBD2. Germline trimming cut 2 bases from V and 5 bases from J; bases unmatched to any gene: 4. CDR3 length equals 14 residues. CDR1 and CDR2 from the germline V gene are WSHSY and SAAADI. The CDR3 sequence is CASSEGGSLDTQYF. The CDR3 DNA reads TGCGCCAGCAGTGAGGGCGGGAGCTTAGATACGCAGTATTTT.

The rearrangement joins TRBV10-1 to TRBJ2-2, with a possible D match to TRBD2 (5 bases). Germline CDR1 WNHNN, CDR2 SYGVQD (reference sequence). The V end lost 4 bases, the J end lost 5 bases, and 8 bases lay between the germline ends. This CDR3 comprises 13 residues. CDR3 nucleotides: TGCGCCAGCAGTGGCACGGGAACCGGGGAGCTGTTTTTT. It specifies CASSGTGTGELFF.

The V call is TRBV7-2, the J call TRBJ2-7; TRBD1 aligns across 9 bases. The CDR3 is 16 residues long. V lost 0 bases, J lost 3 bases, and 6 bases stayed unmatched. In germline, CDR1 is SGHTA, CDR2 FQGNSA. CDR3 bases: TGTGCCAGCAGCTTAGCCGGGACAGGGACTTTCTACGAGCAGTACTTC. Translated, it gives CASSLAGTGTFYEQYF.

The chain has TRBV13 and TRBJ1-1, with 9 bases matching TRBD1. Germline V gene sequence: CDR1 PRHDT, CDR2 FYEKMQ (reference sequence). The CDR3 extends over 16 amino acids. V shed 4 bases and J 3 bases; nucleotides not matched to a gene: 9. In DNA, the CDR3 is TGTGCCAGCAGCTCCCCACAGGGGGCCGGGCACACTGAAGCTTTCTTT. Protein: CASSSPQGAGHTEAFF.

Here the CDR3 reads CSGNRGGEQYF. CDR3 in DNA: TGCAGCGGAAACAGGGGGGGGGAGCAGTACTTC. The chain links TRBV20-1 to TRBJ2-7, with D possibly matching TRBD1 (8 bases). This CDR3 has 11 amino acids. From germline, CDR1 is DFQATT and CDR2 SNEGSKA (reference sequence).

This sequence joins TRBV5-4 and TRBJ2-3; 15 bases line up with TRBD2. After removal of 0 bases from V and 8 bases from J, the junction contained 4 bases not matched to a gene. The V gene's germline CDR1 is SGHNT and CDR2 YYREEE (reference sequence). CDR3 length: 16 amino acids. The chain's CDR3 is CASSLAGTSGRSTQYF. The CDR3, as DNA: TGTGCCAGCAGCTTGGCAGGGACTAGCGGGAGGAGTACGCAGTATTTT.

V and J are TRBV5-6 and TRBJ2-3; 9 positions match TRBD1. There are 13 residues in the CDR3. The germline CDR1 and CDR2 sequences are SGHDT and YYEEEE. With 4 bases clipped from V and 5 bases from J, the junction kept 2 bases outside the gene matches. The CDR3 sequence: CASSEDRGDTQYF. CDR3 DNA: TGTGCCAGCAGCGAGGACAGGGGAGATACGCAGTATTTT.

The J gene is TRBJ2-7, the V gene TRBV7-8; 11 nucleotides agree with TRBD2. The length of the CDR3 is 18 residues. J gave up 0 bases and V 2 bases, and 9 bases lay outside the gene matches. Germline CDR1 SGHVS, CDR2 FQNEAQ. For the CDR3, the DNA is TGTGCCAGCAGCTTAACTAGCGGGAGCTCGGGTGGCTCCTACGAGCAGTACTTC. Its translation is CASSLTSGSSGGSYEQYF.

J is TRBJ1-1 and V is TRBV6-6; 9 bases map to TRBD1. V shed 2 bases, J shed 10 bases, and the junction held 8 bases outside the gene matches. Per germline, CDR1 MNHNY and CDR2 SVGAGI (reference sequence). The CDR3 sequence is 14 residues long. In DNA, the CDR3 is TGTGCCAGCAGTTACAAAGGGACAGGGTACGGAGCTTTCTTT. Translating it yields CASSYKGTGYGAFF.